This TCR beta chain came from a study of regulatory T cells in long-lasting Graves disease. Study-level findings and limits: Newly diagnosed Graves' patients had higher TCR diversity than persistent ones.

This clonotype was recorded many times. Its target is unknown. This CDR3 comprises 18 residues. V lost 2 bases to trimming and J lost 2 bases, with 16 bases between them. The germline V gene has CDR1 MNHEY and CDR2 SMNVEV (reference sequence). Assembly of TCR beta libraries relied on iRepertoire HTBI primers together with Arm-PCR of CDR3 regions. One entry per CDR3 protein, called by TCRdb with MiXCR from the multiplex PCR reads. The repertoire holds 500,000 to 700,000 distinct CDR3 sequences, with roughly 15% as singletons. Time point in this sample: newly diagnosed GD, antithyroid drugs for less than 3 months. RNA extracted from PBMCs served as the sequencing template. The data were also submitted as part of a second study, on T cells in Graves' hyperthyroidism and ophthalmopathy.

The TCR was taken from a woman aged 25 to 39 with Graves disease. The chain recombines TRBV27 with TRBJ1-6; possibly TRBD1 for D (6 bases). Sequenced material: peripheral blood mononuclear cells (PBMCs), taken at new diagnosis, from a patient treated with antithyroid drugs. Here the CDR3 reads CASSLIASWDTYNSPLHF. CDR3 nucleotides: TGTGCCAGCAGTTTAATCGCCTCGTGGGACACCTATAATTCACCCCTCCACTTT.